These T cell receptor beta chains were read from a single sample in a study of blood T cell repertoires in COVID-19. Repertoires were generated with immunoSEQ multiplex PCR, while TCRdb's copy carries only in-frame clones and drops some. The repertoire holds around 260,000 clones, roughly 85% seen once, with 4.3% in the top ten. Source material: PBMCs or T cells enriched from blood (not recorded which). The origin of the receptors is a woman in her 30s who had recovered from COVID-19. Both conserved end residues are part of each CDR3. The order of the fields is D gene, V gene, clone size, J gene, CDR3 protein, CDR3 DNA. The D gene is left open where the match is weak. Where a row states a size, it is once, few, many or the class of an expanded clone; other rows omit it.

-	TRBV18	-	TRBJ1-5	CASSPGLPGDQPQHF	TGTGCCAGCTCACCGGGACTCCCTGGGGATCAGCCCCAGCATTTT
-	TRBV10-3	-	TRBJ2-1	CAIARLPTNNEQFF	TGTGCCATCGCTAGACTTCCTACTAACAATGAGCAGTTCTTC
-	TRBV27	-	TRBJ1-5	CASSSRQTGYQPQHF	TGTGCCAGCAGTTCCCGACAGACTGGTTATCAGCCCCAGCATTTT
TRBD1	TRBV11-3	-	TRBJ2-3	CASSLSGQDGTDTQYF	TGTGCCAGCAGCCTCAGCGGACAGGACGGCACAGATACGCAGTATTTT
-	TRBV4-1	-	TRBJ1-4	CASSQLGLKLFF	TGCGCCAGCAGCCAACTGGGCCTAAAACTGTTTTTT
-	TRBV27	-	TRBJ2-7	CASSLEGRLGEQYF	TGTGCCAGCAGTTTAGAGGGTCGACTAGGCGAGCAGTACTTC
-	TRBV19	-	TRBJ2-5	CASSMRKWETQYF	TGTGCCAGTAGTATGCGGAAGTGGGAGACCCAGTACTTC
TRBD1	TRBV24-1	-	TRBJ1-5	CATSDTDRGLEAQPQHF	TGTGCCACCAGTGACACAGACAGGGGGCTGGAGGCACAGCCCCAGCATTTT
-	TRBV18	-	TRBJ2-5	CASSPPGGETQYF	TGTGCCAGCTCACCACCGGGAGGAGAGACCCAGTACTTC
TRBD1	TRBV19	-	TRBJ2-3	CASSTRQGDTDTQYF	TGTGCCAGTAGTACACGACAGGGGGACACAGATACGCAGTATTTT
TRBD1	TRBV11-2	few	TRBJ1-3	CASSLELGWTGDSGNTIYF	TGTGCCAGCAGCTTAGAACTTGGCTGGACAGGAGACTCTGGAAACACCATATATTTT
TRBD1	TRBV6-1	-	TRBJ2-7	CASSESGTAQYF	TGTGCCAGCAGTGAGTCGGGGACAGCGCAGTACTTC
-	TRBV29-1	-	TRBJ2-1	CSVEFQEQFF	TGCAGCGTTGAATTTCAGGAGCAGTTCTTC
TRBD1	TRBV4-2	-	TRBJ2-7	CASSQGYRGEQYF	TGTGCCAGCAGCCAAGGGTACAGGGGGGAGCAGTACTTC
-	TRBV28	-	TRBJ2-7	CASSLPGLASYEQYF	TGTGCCAGCAGTTTGCCGGGACTGGCTTCCTACGAGCAGTACTTC
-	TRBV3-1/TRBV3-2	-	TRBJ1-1	CASSARQENTEAFF	TGTGCCAGCAGCGCCCGACAAGAGAACACTGAAGCTTTCTTT
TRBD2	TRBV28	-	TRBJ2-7	CASLSSGLDYEQYF	TGTGCCAGTTTATCTAGCGGGCTAGACTACGAGCAGTACTTC
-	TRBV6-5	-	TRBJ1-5	CATVLRRGGNQPQHF	TGTGCCACCGTTCTACGTCGGGGTGGGAATCAGCCCCAGCATTTT
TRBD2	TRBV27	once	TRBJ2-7	CASSLGLGLNYEQYF	TGTGCCAGCAGCCTAGGGTTGGGACTAAACTACGAGCAGTACTTC
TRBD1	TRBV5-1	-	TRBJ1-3	CASRDGTGSGNTIYF	TGCGCCAGCAGGGATGGGACAGGCTCTGGAAACACCATATATTTT
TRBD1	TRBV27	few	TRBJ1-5	CASKDRTGVDQPQHF	TGTGCCAGCAAAGACAGGACAGGAGTTGATCAGCCCCAGCATTTT
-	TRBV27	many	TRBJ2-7	CAASRVPGYPYEQYF	TGTGCCGCCAGCAGGGTCCCAGGGTATCCCTACGAGCAGTACTTC
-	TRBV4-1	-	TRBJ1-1	CASSLRPGAVNTEAFF	TGCGCCAGCAGCCTTCGACCGGGAGCGGTGAACACTGAAGCTTTCTTT
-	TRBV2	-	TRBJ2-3	CASLLLDTQYF	TGTGCCAGCCTTCTTCTCGATACGCAGTATTTT
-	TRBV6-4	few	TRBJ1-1	CASSGSPGNTEAFF	TGTGCCAGCAGTGGTTCCCCGGGGAACACTGAAGCTTTCTTT
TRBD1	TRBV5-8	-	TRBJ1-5	CASSWGQGAGQPQHF	TGTGCCAGCAGCTGGGGACAGGGGGCGGGTCAGCCCCAGCATTTT
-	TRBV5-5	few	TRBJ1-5	CASSLSPANNQPQHF	TGTGCCAGCAGCTTGAGTCCTGCTAATAATCAGCCCCAGCATTTT
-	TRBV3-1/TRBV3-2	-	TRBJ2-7	CASSRSWFDYEQYF	TGTGCCAGCAGCCGGAGCTGGTTTGACTACGAGCAGTACTTC
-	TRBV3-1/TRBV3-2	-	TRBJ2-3	CASSLGGDTQYF	TGTGCCAGCAGCCTCGGAGGAGATACGCAGTATTTT
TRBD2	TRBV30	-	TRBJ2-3	CAWSSSGIGYTQYF	TGTGCCTGGAGTAGTAGCGGGATTGGCTATACGCAGTATTTT
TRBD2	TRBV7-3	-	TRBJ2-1	CASSLMGSWTSGRAIEQFF	TGTGCCAGCAGCTTAATGGGGTCTTGGACTAGCGGGAGGGCCATTGAGCAGTTCTTC
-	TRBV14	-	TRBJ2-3	CASSPNRLTQYF	TGTGCCAGCAGCCCGAACAGGCTTACGCAGTATTTT
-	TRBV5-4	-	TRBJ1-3	CASSQARSGNTIYF	TGTGCCAGCAGCCAGGCCCGCTCTGGAAACACCATATATTTT
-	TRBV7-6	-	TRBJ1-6	CASSHGGVGNSPLHF	TGTGCCAGCAGTCACGGGGGGGTAGGTAATTCACCCCTCCACTTT
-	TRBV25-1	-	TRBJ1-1	CASCGQNTEAFF	TGTGCCAGCTGCGGCCAAAACACTGAAGCTTTCTTT
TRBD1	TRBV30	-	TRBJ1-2	CAWRETGERNYGYTF	TGTGCCTGGAGAGAAACAGGGGAACGGAACTATGGCTACACCTTC
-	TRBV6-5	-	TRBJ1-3	CASSYSGHPRNTIYF	TGTGCCAGCAGTTACTCGGGGCACCCCCGAAACACCATATATTTT
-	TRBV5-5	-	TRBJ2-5	CASSSKDTRYQETQYF	TGTGCCAGCAGCTCAAAGGACACGAGGTACCAAGAGACCCAGTACTTC
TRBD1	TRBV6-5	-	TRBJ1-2	CASRSGGWDYGYTF	TGTGCCAGCAGATCAGGGGGCTGGGACTATGGCTACACCTTC
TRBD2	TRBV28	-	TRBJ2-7	CASSEIAGVNYEQYF	TGTGCCAGCTCCGAAATAGCGGGAGTGAACTACGAGCAGTACTTC
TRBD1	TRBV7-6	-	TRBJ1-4	CASSQPQGAGGEKLFF	TGTGCCAGCAGCCAACCTCAGGGGGCGGGTGGTGAAAAACTGTTTTTT
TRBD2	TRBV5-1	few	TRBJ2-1	CASSLRSSGRAVDEQFF	TGCGCCAGCAGCTTGAGATCTAGCGGGAGGGCCGTCGATGAGCAGTTCTTC
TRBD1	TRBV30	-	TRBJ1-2	CAWQGQGSAGYTF	TGTGCCTGGCAGGGACAGGGGAGCGCTGGCTACACCTTC
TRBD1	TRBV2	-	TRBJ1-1	CASSVQGASQAFF	TGTGCCAGCAGTGTTCAGGGGGCATCCCAAGCTTTCTTT
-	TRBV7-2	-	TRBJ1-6	CASKNGQTLPLHF	TGTGCCAGCAAAAATGGACAGACTTTACCCCTCCACTTT
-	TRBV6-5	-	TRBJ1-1	CASSSYPGLNTEAFF	TGTGCCAGCAGTTCCTATCCGGGACTCAACACTGAAGCTTTCTTT
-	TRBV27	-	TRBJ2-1	CASSPDPGINYNEQFF	TGTGCCAGCAGTCCCGACCCCGGGATCAACTACAATGAGCAGTTCTTC
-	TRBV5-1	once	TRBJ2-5	CASSWGEGTQYF	TGCGCCAGCAGCTGGGGAGAGGGGACCCAGTACTTC
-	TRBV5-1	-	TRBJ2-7	CASSYSYEQYF	TGCGCCAGCAGTTACTCCTACGAGCAGTACTTC
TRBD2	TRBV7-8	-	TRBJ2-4	CASSEGTSGRGRSQYF	TGTGCCAGCAGCGAAGGGACTAGCGGGAGGGGGAGGTCCCAGTACTTC
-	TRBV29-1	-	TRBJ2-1	CSPYTTDYNEQFF	TGCAGCCCATACACGACAGACTACAATGAGCAGTTCTTC
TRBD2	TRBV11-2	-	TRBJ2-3	CASSSRLAGGPWQYF	TGTGCCAGCAGTTCTAGACTAGCGGGGGGGCCTTGGCAGTATTTT
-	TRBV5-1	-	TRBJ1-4	CASSLGQGNEKLFF	TGCGCCAGCAGCTTGGGCCAGGGGAATGAAAAACTGTTTTTT
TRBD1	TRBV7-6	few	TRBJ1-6	CASSLEGTGNSPLHF	TGTGCCAGCAGCTTAGAAGGGACAGGGAATTCACCCCTCCACTTT
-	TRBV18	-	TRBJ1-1	CASSREANTEAFF	TGTGCCAGCTCACGTGAGGCCAACACTGAAGCTTTCTTT
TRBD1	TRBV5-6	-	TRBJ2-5	CASSFVIISTGGEAQYF	TGTGCCAGCAGCTTCGTCATCATCTCTACAGGGGGCGAGGCCCAGTACTTC